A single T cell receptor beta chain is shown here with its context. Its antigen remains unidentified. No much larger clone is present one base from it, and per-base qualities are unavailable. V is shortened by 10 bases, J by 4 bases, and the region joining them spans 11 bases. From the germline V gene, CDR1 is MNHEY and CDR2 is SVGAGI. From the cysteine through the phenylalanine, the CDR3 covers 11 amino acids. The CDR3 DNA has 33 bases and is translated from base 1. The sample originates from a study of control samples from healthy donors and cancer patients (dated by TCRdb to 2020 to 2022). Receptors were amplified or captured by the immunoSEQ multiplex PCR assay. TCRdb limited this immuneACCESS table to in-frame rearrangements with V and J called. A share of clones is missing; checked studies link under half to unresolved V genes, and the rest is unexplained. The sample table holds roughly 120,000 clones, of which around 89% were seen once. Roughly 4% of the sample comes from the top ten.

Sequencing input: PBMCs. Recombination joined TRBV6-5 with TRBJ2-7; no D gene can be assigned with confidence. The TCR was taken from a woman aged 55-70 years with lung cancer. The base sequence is TGTGCCACCTTAATGAGTTACGAGCAGTACTTC. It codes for CATLMSYEQYF.